This TCR beta chain was found in a study of blood T cells in healthy people across ages. Study results and caveats: Researchers judged that diversity estimates from one million T cells fell short of true values. Naive and antigen-experienced cells were not separated, limiting conclusive comparison.

A second PCR of about 7 to 12 cycles used a sample-barcoded 5' primer and a J-beta primer mix. TCRdb passed the 5' RACE reads through MiXCR, listing each CDR3 protein once. This sample has roughly 1.5 million distinct CDR3 sequences, with around 40% found just once. A word on this clonotype: Its antigen is as yet unknown.

The source material was blood. The origin of this receptor is a woman in her late teens or twenties in good health.

The DNA for the CDR3 is TGTGCCAGCAGCGAGGGACACCTGAACCATGGCTACACCTTC. Translated, it gives CASSEGHLNHGYTF. The chain couples TRBV7-9 to TRBJ1-2; a weak D match, TRBD1 (6 bases). The CDR3 sequence is 14 residues long. Looked up from germline, CDR1 is SEHNR and CDR2 is FQNEAQ (reference sequence). The V end was cut by 5 bases, the J end by 6 bases, with 16 bases between.